The 16 T cell receptor beta chains below were found in one sample sequenced in a study of T cell changes during pregnancy in multiple sclerosis. This table comes from immunoSEQ multiplex PCR, and its TCRdb copy is limited to in-frame clones, with some not included. The sample lists fewer than 100,000 clones; 70% to 90% were seen once. Here the sequenced sample was peripheral blood, taken before pregnancy. Receptors were obtained from a female donor with multiple sclerosis, enrolled in a pregnancy study.

The V call is TRBV27, the J call TRBJ1-2; 9 bases map to TRBD1. The CDR3 is 16 residues long. Germline lookup yields CDR1 MNHEY and CDR2 SMNVEV (reference sequence). The junction had 9 bases not matched to a gene; V was cut back by 3 bases and J by 4 bases. The CDR3 here is CASSFDGTGILYGYTF. The CDR3 DNA follows: TGTGCCAGCAGTTTCGATGGGACAGGGATACTCTATGGCTACACCTTC.

V and J are TRBV19 and TRBJ2-5; a weak D match, TRBD2 (5 bases). CDR3 size: 15 residues. V shed 0 bases and J shed 7 bases, with 15 bases lying between them. Germline CDR1 is LNHDA and CDR2 is SQIVND (reference sequence). Written as DNA, the CDR3 is TGTGCCAGTAGTATAGATTGGGAGCGCCGCGGGACCCAGTACTTC. Translated, it gives CASSIDWERRGTQYF.

The genes are TRBV28 and TRBJ1-6, with 9 bases that match TRBD1. The CDR3 runs to 15 residues. From germline, CDR1 is MDHEN and CDR2 SYDVKM. The J segment lost 9 bases and the V segment lost 5 bases, leaving 8 bases of the junction unmatched. This CDR3 is CASSSTGGQGSPLHF. In DNA form, the CDR3 reads TGTGCCAGCAGTAGTACAGGGGGCCAGGGTTCACCCCTCCACTTT.

V gene TRBV7-3 combines with J gene TRBJ2-1; 11 bases agree with TRBD2. The trim removed 5 bases at V and 0 bases at J, leaving 12 bases unmatched. Germline-derived CDR1 and CDR2 are SGHTA and FQGTGA. There are 19 residues in the CDR3. CDR3 sequence: CASSLLPLAGGFSYNEQFF. For the CDR3, the DNA is TGTGCCAGCAGCCTACTACCGCTAGCGGGGGGCTTCTCCTACAATGAGCAGTTCTTC.

V gene TRBV15 combines with J gene TRBJ2-3; 7 nucleotides match TRBD2. The V gene's germline CDR1 is LNHNV and CDR2 YYDKDF (reference sequence). After removal of 5 bases from V and 5 bases from J, the junction contained 16 bases not matched to a gene. The CDR3 is 17 amino acids. The CDR3 DNA sequence: TGTGCCACCAGCCGGCGAGTACGGGCGGGGGAAAGAGATACGCAGTATTTT. Residues: CATSRRVRAGERDTQYF.

The chain links TRBV7-2 to TRBJ1-1, with D uncertain. The CDR3 spans 13 residues. V was cut by 1 base and J by 4 bases, with 7 bases left in between. Per the germline V gene, CDR1 is SGHTA and CDR2 is FQGNSA. CDR3 residues: CASSLGGLTEAFF. The CDR3, as DNA: TGTGCCAGCAGCTTAGGTGGGCTCACTGAAGCTTTCTTT.

The chain uses TRBV4-1 and TRBJ2-5; TRBD1 might be the D (6 bases). V gave up 1 base and J gave up 4 bases, with 10 bases separating them. This CDR3 is 14 amino acids long. CDR1 is MGHRA and CDR2 is YSYEKL in the germline V gene. CDR3 in amino acids: CASSQGGGGETQYF. In DNA, the CDR3 is TGCGCCAGCAGCCAAGGAGGGGGTGGAGAGACCCAGTACTTC.

The rearrangement uses TRBV9 and TRBJ1-3, with D possibly being TRBD1 (6 bases). The CDR3 has 16 residues. Germline CDR1 and CDR2: SGDLS and YYNGEE. Trimming removed 0 bases from V and 0 bases from J, with 10 bases in between. The CDR3 nucleotides read TGTGCCAGCAGCGTAGAAGGGGGATACTCTGGAAACACCATATATTTT. The encoded protein is CASSVEGGYSGNTIYF.

The chain combines TRBV5-5 with TRBJ2-7, with 8 bases fitting TRBD1. Germline loops: CDR1 SGHKS, CDR2 YYEKEE (reference sequence). The CDR3 loop spans 16 amino acids. V lost 3 bases to trimming and J lost 2 bases; unmatched junction nucleotides: 10. The CDR3 DNA reads as TGTGCCAGCAGCTGGTACCCACAGGGGGTTGCCTACGAGCAGTACTTC. It codes for CASSWYPQGVAYEQYF.

This clone was observed a single time. The chain couples TRBV5-1 to TRBJ2-7, with a tentative D call TRBD1 (6 bases). The V and J ends lost 3 bases and 4 bases respectively, with 11 bases between them. This CDR3 is 13 amino acids long. The germline CDR1 and CDR2 sequences are SGHRS and YFSETQ. Here the CDR3 reads CASSSSGQYEQYF. CDR3 bases: TGCGCCAGCAGCTCCTCCGGACAGTACGAGCAGTACTTC.

J is TRBJ1-4 and V is TRBV15, with D possibly being TRBD1 (5 bases). This CDR3 has 17 amino acids. V dropped 0 bases and J dropped 4 bases, with 15 bases sitting between them. Looked up from germline, CDR1 is LNHNV and CDR2 is YYDKDF (reference sequence). CDR3 bases: TGTGCCACCAGCAGAGAGGTTACTCTCCAGGGTAATGAAAAACTGTTTTTT. Residues: CATSREVTLQGNEKLFF. The complete variable domain, with remaining parts taken from reference TRBV15 and TRBJ1-4, reads DAMVIQNPRYQVTQFGKPVTLSCSQTLNHNVMYWYQQKSSQAPKLLFHYYDKDFNNEADTPDNFQSRRPNTSFCFLDIRSPGLGDTAMYLCATSREVTLQGNEKLFFGSGTQLSVL.

This clone was counted a single time. This rearrangement joins TRBV5-4 to TRBJ1-2; 7 bases map to TRBD1. Germline V gives CDR1 SGHNT, CDR2 YYREEE (reference sequence). This CDR3 region has 14 residues. J was trimmed by 2 bases and V by 1 base; bases with no gene match: 2. For the CDR3, the DNA is TGTGCCAGCAGCTTGTTGGGACAGAACTATGGCTACACCTTC. This encodes CASSLLGQNYGYTF. The full variable domain, its missing parts supplied by reference TRBV5-4 and TRBJ1-2, is ETGVTQSPTHLIKTRGQQVTLRCSSQSGHNTVSWYQQALGQGPQFIFQYYREEENGRGNFPPRFSGLQFPNYSSELNVNALELDDSALYLCASSLLGQNYGYTFGSGTRLTVV.

The chain couples TRBV16 to TRBJ1-4, with TRBD1 matching over 10 bases. The germline V gene encodes CDR1 KGHSY and CDR2 FQNENV. CDR3 size: 15 residues. Trimming removed 5 bases from V and 7 bases from J; junction bases left unmatched: 7. This CDR3 is CASSDRDRGGEKLFF. Written as DNA, the CDR3 is TGTGCCAGCAGCGACCGGGACAGGGGAGGTGAAAAACTGTTTTTT.

J is TRBJ2-1 and V is TRBV10-3; TRBD1 aligns across 12 bases. The CDR3 sequence is 15 residues long. The germline CDR1 and CDR2 sequences are ENHRY and SYGVKD. J was trimmed by 8 bases and V by 4 bases; bases with no gene match: 6. CDR3: CAISVLGQGADEQFF. For the CDR3, the DNA is TGTGCCATCAGTGTCTTGGGACAGGGGGCCGATGAGCAGTTCTTC.

The V gene is TRBV23-1, the J gene TRBJ1-4; D perhaps matches TRBD1 (6 bases). TRBV23-1 is an open reading frame, and its role is uncertain. CDR3 length: 10 amino acids. The V gene lost 10 bases and the J gene lost 10 bases, with 10 bases spanning the gap. The CDR3 spells CANLGGKLFF. The CDR3 bases are TGCGCCAATTTAGGGGGAAAACTGTTTTTT.

In nucleotides, the CDR3 is TGTGCCATCCGCCCCTCTAGCGGGGGGCCCCCAGATACGCAGTATTTT. It translates to CAIRPSSGGPPDTQYF. V is TRBV10-3 and J is TRBJ2-3; 11 nucleotides agree with TRBD2. Trimming cost V 8 bases and J 4 bases; bases outside gene matches: 11. CDR3 length: 16 residues. Germline V lookup: CDR1 ENHRY, CDR2 SYGVKD.